The rows below give T cell receptor beta chains drawn from one sample of a study of shared clonotypes between healthy human individuals. Assay: immunoSEQ multiplex PCR; the TCRdb copy retains only in-frame clones and omits some. The table has some 350,000 clones, about 74% seen once. Material for sequencing was memory CD4+ T cells sorted from blood. These receptors were collected from a man aged 25 to 40 in good health. CDR3s include the opening cysteine and the closing phenylalanine or tryptophan. A D gene is named only where the DNA matches it firmly. Expanded clones get a size class; other rows say once, few or many, or leave the size out.

clone_size	d_call	v_call	j_call	cdr3_nt	cdr3_aa
.	.	TRBV19	TRBJ1-5	TGTGCCAGTAGTCCGACAGGAACGGGACAGCCCCAGCATTTT	CASSPTGTGQPQHF
once	.	TRBV10-3	TRBJ2-7	TGTGCCATCAGTGACGGGGGCTCGGGGGACGAGCAGTACTTC	CAISDGGSGDEQYF
.	TRBD2	TRBV6-5	TRBJ2-7	TGTGCCAGCAGTCACCGGACTAGCGGGGCCTACGAGCAGTACTTC	CASSHRTSGAYEQYF
.	.	TRBV6-1	TRBJ1-5	TGTGCCAGCAGTACTCTCAATCAGCCCCAGCATTTT	CASSTLNQPQHF
.	.	TRBV11-2	TRBJ2-3	TGTGCCAGCAGCTTTGACACGGACACAGATACGCAGTATTTT	CASSFDTDTDTQYF
few	TRBD2	TRBV28	TRBJ2-3	TGTGCCAGCAGTTTTTTTGCGGGAGGAAACACAGATACGCAGTATTTT	CASSFFAGGNTDTQYF
.	.	TRBV2	TRBJ2-3	TGTGCCAGCAGAGGACTCGGCGGGGATACGCAGTATTTT	CASRGLGGDTQYF
.	.	TRBV2	TRBJ1-2	TGTGCCAGCAGGCGAGGGGGTGGGGGCAGAAGATATGGCTACACCTTC	CASRRGGGGRRYGYTF
.	TRBD1	TRBV5-4	TRBJ2-7	TGTGCCAGCAGAGTGACAGGGGGTAATCTGTCCGAGCAGTACTTC	CASRVTGGNLSEQYF
many	.	TRBV2	TRBJ2-1	TGTGCCAGCAGTTGGGGACAAGACAATGAGCAGTTCTTC	CASSWGQDNEQFF
few	.	TRBV5-5	TRBJ2-7	TGTGCCAGCAGCGTTAGACAGCAGAGCTACGAGCAGTACTTC	CASSVRQQSYEQYF
many	TRBD2	TRBV7-2	TRBJ2-2	TGTGCCAGCAGGGTAGCGGGGCCCACCGGGGAGCTGTTTTTT	CASRVAGPTGELFF
once	TRBD1	TRBV12-5	TRBJ1-2	TGTGCTAGTGGTTCCCGGGACAGGGGTGCCGGCTACACCTTC	CASGSRDRGAGYTF
.	TRBD1	TRBV28	TRBJ1-3	TGTGCCAGCAGTACAGGGGACTCTGGAAACACCATATATTTT	CASSTGDSGNTIYF
.	.	TRBV6-5	TRBJ1-2	TGTGCCAGCTGCGGAAGCCATCGATCCCTCGGCTACACCTTC	CASCGSHRSLGYTF
.	.	TRBV25-1	TRBJ1-5	TGTGCCAGCGCCCCCGGACTGAATAGCAATCAGCCCCAGCATTTT	CASAPGLNSNQPQHF
.	TRBD1	TRBV7-7	TRBJ2-2	TGTGCCAGCAGCCCGAGGACAGGGTCGGACACCGGGGAGCTGTTTTTT	CASSPRTGSDTGELFF
many	TRBD1	TRBV6-1	TRBJ2-1	TGTGCCACTGGGACAGGGTCCTACAATGAGCAGTTCTTC	CATGTGSYNEQFF
.	.	TRBV5-6	TRBJ2-5	TGTGCCAGCAGCTTCGGGGTGACAGGGACTATAGAGACCCAGTACTTC	CASSFGVTGTIETQYF
.	.	TRBV6-6	TRBJ2-7	TGTGCCAGCGGAAGGGGCGGAGCCTACGAGCAGTACTTC	CASGRGGAYEQYF
once	TRBD2	TRBV5-1	TRBJ2-5	TGCGCCAGCAGCTTGGGGGACTATGCAGAAGAGACCCAGTACTTC	CASSLGDYAEETQYF
few	TRBD1	TRBV19	TRBJ1-1	TGTGCCAGTAGCCCGGGACAGTCCGTGAAAAAAGCTTTCTTT	CASSPGQSVKKAFF
few	TRBD1	TRBV5-1	TRBJ1-4	TGCGCCAGCGGCGAACAGGGGATTGAAAAACTGTTTTTT	CASGEQGIEKLFF
.	.	TRBV5-5	TRBJ1-1	TGTGCCAGCAGCTTAACAGGGTATAGTGCTGAAGCTTTCTTT	CASSLTGYSAEAFF
once	TRBD1	TRBV18	TRBJ2-7	TGTGCCAGCTCACCCCCGGGACAGGGCTACGAGCAGTACTTC	CASSPPGQGYEQYF
.	TRBD2	TRBV19	TRBJ2-1	TGTGCCAGTACTCTCTTTCCACCTAGCGGGAGAAGGGTTGGGGTCGATGAGCAGTTCTTC	CASTLFPPSGRRVGVDEQFF
once	TRBD1	TRBV11-3	TRBJ2-5	TGTGCCAGCAGCTCGGGACAGGGCCCCGAGACCCAGTACTTC	CASSSGQGPETQYF
.	TRBD2	TRBV28	TRBJ2-7	TGTGCCAGCACCGGGACTAGCGGAATCCGTCGGCCCTCTTACGAGCAGTACTTC	CASTGTSGIRRPSYEQYF
.	.	TRBV10-3	TRBJ1-1	TGTGCCATCAGTGAGCAGGGCTCCACTGAAGCTTTCTTT	CAISEQGSTEAFF
.	.	TRBV4-3	TRBJ2-1	TGCGCCAGCAGCCCTGGACCCCCTTCGTCTGAGCAGTTCTTC	CASSPGPPSSEQFF
.	TRBD2	TRBV7-8	TRBJ2-7	TGTGCCAGCAGCTTAGAATCGGGGGGTTCGGGGTACGAGCAGTACTTC	CASSLESGGSGYEQYF
.	.	TRBV7-3	TRBJ2-1	TGTGCCAGCAGCTTAACGAACGCTAAATCCTCCTACAATGAGCAGTTCTTC	CASSLTNAKSSYNEQFF
.	.	TRBV7-3	TRBJ2-3	TGTGCCAGCAGCCTAACTGGCCCAGATACGCAGTATTTT	CASSLTGPDTQYF
.	.	TRBV13	TRBJ2-1	TGTGCCAGCAGCTTAACGGGGATCTCCTACAATGAGCAGTTCTTC	CASSLTGISYNEQFF
.	.	TRBV28	TRBJ2-5	TGTGCCAGCAGAGCGGCTCCCCCGGTGGAGACCCAGTACTTC	CASRAAPPVETQYF
few	.	TRBV10-2	TRBJ2-5	TGCGCCAGCAGCCCGGGGGGCTTCCAAGAGACCCAGTACTTC	CASSPGGFQETQYF
.	TRBD1	TRBV4-1	TRBJ1-4	TGCGCCAGCAGCCAAGTGGGGACAGGGGAGGAAAAACTGTTTTTT	CASSQVGTGEEKLFF
.	.	TRBV6-1	TRBJ2-5	TGTGCCAGCAGCCTCCTCGGGGTAGAGACCCAGTACTTC	CASSLLGVETQYF
.	TRBD2	TRBV11-2	TRBJ2-1	TGTGCCAGCAGCCCCCTGGGACGGGAGGTGTATGAGCAGTTCTTC	CASSPLGREVYEQFF
.	.	TRBV18	TRBJ1-1	TGTGCCAGCTCACCACCGGCGACAGGTAGATACACTGAAGCTTTCTTT	CASSPPATGRYTEAFF
.	TRBD2	TRBV18	TRBJ2-5	TGTGCCAGCTCAACACGGGAGGGGGAAGAGACCCAGTACTTC	CASSTREGEETQYF
.	.	TRBV5-8	TRBJ1-4	TGTGCCAGCAGCACGGACACGGTTGAAAAACTGTTTTTT	CASSTDTVEKLFF
many	.	TRBV7-8	TRBJ2-2	TGTGCCAGCAGCTTCCTCCACGGGGAGCTGTTTTTT	CASSFLHGELFF
.	TRBD1	TRBV15	TRBJ1-2	TGTGCCACCAGCAGAGGACAGGGGGAAGATAACTATGGCTACACCTTC	CATSRGQGEDNYGYTF
.	.	TRBV6-5	TRBJ1-1	TGTGCCAGCAGAAGAAAACAGAACACTGAAGCTTTCTTT	CASRRKQNTEAFF
.	.	TRBV7-6	TRBJ1-1	TGTGCCAGCAGCTCGGGACAGAACACTGAAGCTTTCTTT	CASSSGQNTEAFF
.	TRBD1	TRBV27	TRBJ1-4	TGTGCCAGCAGTTCGACCGGGACAGGGCCCGAAAAACTGTTTTTT	CASSSTGTGPEKLFF
.	TRBD2	TRBV2	TRBJ2-5	TGTGCCAGCAGTGAAGAGCGGGACGTGCAAGAGACCCAGTACTTC	CASSEERDVQETQYF
many	.	TRBV23-1	TRBJ1-5	TGCGCCAGCAGTCAATCGGGCAGGGCCAATCAGCCCCAGCATTTT	CASSQSGRANQPQHF
.	.	TRBV7-2	TRBJ1-2	TGTGCCAGCAGCCAAAGTCGGGGCTATGGCTACACCTTC	CASSQSRGYGYTF
.	TRBD2	TRBV4-3	TRBJ2-1	TGCGCCAGCAGCCAAGACGCTAGCGGGAGAATCTATGAGCAGTTCTTC	CASSQDASGRIYEQFF